The 24 T cell receptor beta chains below all came from one sample that was sequenced in a study of blood T cells in healthy people across ages. Then a second PCR, running about 6 to 12 cycles, was carried out with a sample-barcoded 5' primer and a J-beta primer mix. TCRdb recomputed calls from the 5' RACE reads with MiXCR, one row per CDR3 protein. Counted here are nearly 800,000 distinct CDR3 sequences, 25% occurring once; the ten biggest clones make up under 4.5%. These same records also appear under a second study, on T cells of mothers and their children.

The sequencing input was blood. The source of these receptors is a boy between 10 and 17 years old in good health.

This clonotype came up a few times. V gene TRBV27 combines with J gene TRBJ2-7; the D is unclear. The germline V gene encodes CDR1 MNHEY and CDR2 SMNVEV (reference sequence). Trimming stripped 2 bases from V and 6 bases from J, with 17 bases between. The CDR3 has 15 residues. In nucleotides, the CDR3 is TGTGCCAGCAGTTTAGGCCATTCCCTACCCTCCGAGCAGTACTTC. This translates into CASSLGHSLPSEQYF.

This clonotype turned up a few times. V usage is TRBV9 and J usage is TRBJ1-2; weak D call: TRBD1 (6 bases). CDR3 length: 14 amino acids. Germline lookup yields CDR1 SGDLS and CDR2 YYNGEE. Trimming shortened V by 4 bases and J by 6 bases, and 16 bases separated the two germline ends. As DNA, the CDR3 is TGTGCCAGCAGCTCCCGGACAGAGAGAAATGGCTACACCTTC. Translated: CASSSRTERNGYTF.

This clonotype turned up a few times. The CDR3 sequence: CASSQARDEQFF. The DNA for the CDR3 is TGTGCCAGCAGCCAAGCGCGGGATGAGCAGTTCTTC. The chain carries TRBV14 and TRBJ2-5, with a tentative D call TRBD2 (5 bases). The J call may be wrong; the DNA end is better matched by TRBJ2-1. Germline CDR1 reads SGHDN; CDR2 reads FVKESK. The CDR3 length is 12 residues.

This chain links TRBV27 with TRBJ2-3, with D possibly matching TRBD2 (6 bases). The CDR3 covers 11 residues. The V gene's germline CDR1 is MNHEY and CDR2 SMNVEV (reference sequence). V was cut by 7 bases and J by 7 bases, with 9 bases left in between. The CDR3 reads CASTRGNTQYF. CDR3 bases: TGTGCCAGCACGCGGGGAAATACGCAGTATTTT.

This clonotype was seen more than once but under ten times. The rearrangement joins TRBV15 to TRBJ2-3, with TRBD1 as a possible D gene (6 bases). CDR1 is LNHNV, CDR2 YYDKDF, per germline (reference sequence). The length of the CDR3 is 14 residues. Between the trimmed V and J ends, which lost 7 bases and 5 bases, there was a span of 16 bases. CDR3 DNA sequence: TGTGCCACCAAGGGACCCAGGGGATTAGATACGCAGTATTTT. Amino acids: CATKGPRGLDTQYF. Complete variable domain (other parts from reference TRBV15 and TRBJ2-3): DAMVIQNPRYQVTQFGKPVTLSCSQTLNHNVMYWYQQKSSQAPKLLFHYYDKDFNNEADTPDNFQSRRPNTSFCFLDIRSPGLGDTAMYLCATKGPRGLDTQYFGPGTRLTVL.

The sample holds a few counts of this clonotype. The J gene is TRBJ2-2, the V gene TRBV24-1; D is ambiguous. The CDR3 runs to 14 residues. V lost 0 bases, J lost 7 bases, and 8 bases lay in between. Germline V gene sequence: CDR1 KGHDR, CDR2 SFDVKD. CDR3 region: CATSDLKGFGELFF. Written as DNA, the CDR3 is TGTGCCACCAGTGATTTGAAAGGTTTCGGGGAGCTGTTTTTT.

The chain couples TRBV5-5 to TRBJ1-1, with 8 bases that match TRBD1. Germline lookup yields CDR1 SGHKS and CDR2 YYEKEE (reference sequence). This CDR3 spans 15 amino acids. With 5 bases clipped from V and 7 bases from J, the junction kept 13 bases outside the gene matches. The CDR3 DNA reads TGTGCCAGCAGTCCCCGGGGACAGGTCTTGGGTGAAGCTTTCTTT. As protein: CASSPRGQVLGEAFF.

Concerning this clonotype: The junction and the germline gene differ at one end; a read error may be behind it. This chain links TRBV28 with TRBJ1-1; TRBD1 agrees at 8 bases. There are 15 residues in the CDR3. Germline CDR1 and CDR2: MDHEN and SYDVKM. The CDR3 DNA sequence: TGTGCCAGCAGTAACCACAGGGGGAGTAGCACTGGAGCTTTCTTT. This translates into CASSNHRGSSTGAFF.

The rearrangement links TRBV7-9 to TRBJ2-5; D perhaps matches TRBD1 (6 bases). The ends were cut back, 6 bases at V and 2 bases at J, with 19 bases in the middle. Germline CDR1 reads SEHNR; CDR2 reads FQNEAQ (reference sequence). CDR3 size: 16 residues. The CDR3 sequence is CASSPAGDIPQETQYF. The DNA of the CDR3 is TGTGCCAGCAGTCCAGCTGGGGACATACCTCAAGAGACCCAGTACTTC.

This clonotype was counted a few times. The rearrangement links TRBV9 to TRBJ1-2; D not certain. The V gene's germline CDR1 is SGDLS and CDR2 YYNGEE. Trimming stripped 4 bases from V and 2 bases from J, with 18 bases between. The CDR3 has 16 residues. Here the CDR3 reads CASSMPDGELNYGYTF. As DNA, the CDR3 is TGTGCCAGCAGCATGCCGGACGGGGAATTGAACTATGGCTACACCTTC.

This clonotype was seen only a few times. This rearrangement joins TRBV18 to TRBJ2-2; possible D gene TRBD2, 7 bases. Trimming stripped 3 bases from V and 3 bases from J, with 14 bases between. The germline gives CDR1 KGHSH, CDR2 LQKENI. The CDR3 consists of 16 residues. As DNA, the CDR3 is TGTGCCAGCTCACCTCAAACAGGGAGGGACACCGGGGAGCTGTTTTTT. It codes for CASSPQTGRDTGELFF.

This clonotype was detected a few times. This chain joins TRBV2 and TRBJ2-4; tentatively, D is TRBD1 (6 bases). The germline CDR1 and CDR2 sequences are SNHLY and FYNNEI. V was shortened by 6 bases and J by 0 bases, with 9 bases between the two germline ends. The CDR3 is 14 residues long. DNA of the CDR3: TGTGCCAGCAGCGACAGGACAGCCAAAAACATTCAGTACTTC. The encoded protein is CASSDRTAKNIQYF. The full variable domain, completed using reference TRBV2 and TRBJ2-4, is EPEVTQTPSHQVTQMGQEVILRCVPISNHLYFYWYRQILGQKVEFLVSFYNNEISEKSEIFDDQFSVERPDGSNFTLKIRSTKLEDSAMYFCASSDRTAKNIQYFGAGTRLSVL.

The chain links TRBV7-9 to TRBJ1-3; D might be TRBD1 (5 bases). V lost 11 bases to trimming and J lost 5 bases, with 13 bases between them. The CDR3 is made up of 12 amino acids. CDR1 is SEHNR and CDR2 is FQNEAQ in the germline V gene (reference sequence). The CDR3 DNA reads as TGTGCCGCCGGGGCCAGCCGAAACACCATATATTTT. Translation gives CAAGASRNTIYF.

V is TRBV28 and J is TRBJ2-5; possibly TRBD1 for D (6 bases). The better agreement between TRBJ2-1 and the DNA end casts doubt on the J call. Germline V gene sequence: CDR1 MDHEN, CDR2 SYDVKM. CDR3 length: 14 residues. The CDR3 DNA follows: TGTGCCAGCAGCTCCGTTAACAGGGTCAATGAGCAGTTCTTC. Protein sequence: CASSSVNRVNEQFF.

This clonotype was found a few times. The chain carries TRBV29-1 and TRBJ2-7; D is perhaps TRBD2 (5 bases). This CDR3 region has 13 residues. V lost 7 bases and J 2 bases, leaving 15 bases between the germline ends. Germline lookup yields CDR1 SQVTM and CDR2 ANQGSEA. In DNA, the CDR3 is TGCAGCGCAGAGGGCTCGCTAACCTACGAGCAGTACTTC. Translating it yields CSAEGSLTYEQYF.

V is TRBV29-1 and J is TRBJ2-5; TRBD2 matches 10 bases. The end of the DNA is better explained by TRBJ2-7, so the J call may be wrong. Germline values: CDR1 SQVTM, CDR2 ANQGSEA. The CDR3 runs 12 residues. CDR3 in amino acids: CSVLAGPNEQYF. The DNA for the CDR3 is TGCAGTGTACTAGCGGGACCGAACGAGCAGTACTTC.

This clonotype occurred a few times. The rearrangement links TRBV4-1 to TRBJ2-4; 11 bases map to TRBD2. Germline values: CDR1 MGHRA, CDR2 YSYEKL. The trim removed 0 bases at V and 6 bases at J, leaving 13 bases unmatched. The CDR3 sequence is 19 residues long. CDR3 coding DNA: TGCGCCAGCAGCCAAGATCAGGGACTAGCGGACGTGGCGGGAAACATTCAGTACTTC. Translating gives CASSQDQGLADVAGNIQYF.

The rearrangement joins TRBV29-1 to TRBJ2-1; 10 positions match TRBD1. V lost 5 bases and J lost 0; bases outside the gene matches: 16. The CDR3 loop spans 19 amino acids. Germline-derived CDR1 and CDR2 are SQVTM and ANQGSEA. This CDR3 is CSVPGTGASYLRSYNEQFF. The DNA of the CDR3 is TGCAGCGTTCCCGGGACAGGGGCCTCCTACCTGCGCTCCTACAATGAGCAGTTCTTC.

The genes are TRBV28 and TRBJ1-4, with D uncertain. The V gene's germline CDR1 is MDHEN and CDR2 SYDVKM. There are 16 residues in the CDR3. Deletions cut 6 bases from V and 4 bases from J, with 18 bases between. The DNA for the CDR3 is TGTGCCAGCAGCCCTGGCCTGACACTTTTTAATGAAAAACTGTTTTTT. This translates into CASSPGLTLFNEKLFF.

V and J are TRBV29-1 and TRBJ2-5; weak D call: TRBD1 (6 bases). The CDR3 runs to 11 residues. V was pared by 3 bases and J by 7 bases, with 9 bases between. Germline V gene data show CDR1 as SQVTM and CDR2 as ANQGSEA. CDR3 nucleotides: TGCAGCGTTGATGGGGGCGGGACCCAGTACTTC. It codes for CSVDGGGTQYF.

The rearrangement joins TRBV6-5 to TRBJ2-7; 8 positions agree with TRBD1. The J segment lost 3 bases and the V segment lost 0 bases, leaving 4 bases of the junction unmatched. This CDR3 is built from 15 residues. Germline V gene lookup returns CDR1 MNHEY and CDR2 SVGAGI. Here the CDR3 DNA reads TGTGCCAGCAGTTACTCGGTAACAGGGGGCTACGAGCAGTACTTC. This encodes CASSYSVTGGYEQYF.

The chain has TRBV3-1 and TRBJ2-1; D possibly corresponds to TRBD1 (6 bases). The CDR3 consists of 13 residues. Germline assignment: CDR1 LGHDT and CDR2 YNNKEL (reference sequence). Trimming took 0 bases from V and 14 from J, leaving 14 bases between them. The CDR3: CASSQEGHSPKFF. CDR3 in DNA: TGTGCCAGCAGCCAAGAGGGACATTCTCCTAAGTTCTTC.

This clonotype was found many times. This chain links TRBV29-1 with TRBJ2-7, with 8 positions matching TRBD1. V dropped 7 bases and J dropped 4; count of bases not matched to a gene: 6. Germline V gives CDR1 SQVTM, CDR2 ANQGSEA. The CDR3 consists of 12 residues. CDR3 in DNA: TGCAGCGGGGGGCAGGGGGCTTACGAGCAGTACTTC. It translates to CSGGQGAYEQYF.

V usage is TRBV7-2 and J usage is TRBJ2-5; D is perhaps TRBD1 or TRBD2 (5 bases each). Per the germline V gene, CDR1 is SGHTA and CDR2 is FQGNSA. V lost 8 bases and J 5 bases, leaving 15 bases between the germline ends. The CDR3 loop spans 13 amino acids. Here the CDR3 reads CASGARERETQYF. For the CDR3, the DNA is TGTGCCAGCGGGGCCCGGGAACGGGAGACCCAGTACTTC.